This T cell receptor beta chain was retrieved from a study of cytomegalovirus exposure and HLA in healthy donors. Findings and limits, study-wide: In an earlier analysis, productive rearrangement rates for most beta V segments clustered near 87% or 30%. Published work reported that the classifier diagnosed cytomegalovirus status with high specificity and sensitivity. Under in vitro conditions, three CMV-associated chains were confirmed as specific for CMV antigens.

The donors gave bone marrow, and they were healthy. PCR primers comprised 60 Vbeta and 13 Jbeta primers. Generated by immunoSEQ multiplex PCR, the TCRdb table keeps only in-frame clones and is missing some. The table shows around 150,000 clones, with about four fifths occurring only once. This CDR3 has 17 amino acids. Worth noting for this clone: Its target is not known.

This sequence joins TRBV21-1 and TRBJ2-3; the D call TRBD2 from the table was never checked on the DNA. TRBV21-1 is listed as a pseudogene. This clonotype was sampled from a man aged 50 to 59 in good health and CMV-seropositive. Sample: PBMCs. CDR3 protein: CASSPRGTSGRTDTQYF. The CDR3, as DNA: TGTGCCAGCAGCCCCCGAGGCACTAGCGGGAGGACAGATACGCAGTATTTT.